Listed below are T cell receptor beta chains from one sample, sequenced in a study of cytomegalovirus exposure and HLA in healthy donors. Only in-frame clones appear in the TCRdb table, and some are missing; sequencing was by immunoSEQ multiplex PCR. The table records about 170,000 clones, 73% of them present only once. Sequences were obtained from PBMCs. These TCRs come from a woman younger than 35 in good health and CMV-seropositive. CDR3s include the opening cysteine and the closing phenylalanine or tryptophan. The order of the fields is clone size, J gene, V gene, D gene, CDR3 DNA, CDR3 protein. A D gene is named only where the DNA matches it firmly. The size entry is marked missing in some rows and otherwise reads once, few, many or a size class.

>.|TRBJ2-7|TRBV27|.
TGTGCCAGCAGTTTATGGGGGGGGGCCCGCTACTCCTACGAGCAGTACTTC
CASSLWGGARYSYEQYF
>few|TRBJ1-4|TRBV15|.
TGTGCCACCAGCAGCCCAGGGCTCGGTGAAAAACTGTTTTTT
CATSSPGLGEKLFF
>once|TRBJ1-6|TRBV9|TRBD1
TGTGCCAGCAGCGAGACAGGGGAAGCACCCCTCCACTTT
CASSETGEAPLHF
>few|TRBJ2-7|TRBV27|.
TGTGCCAGCAGTCTTAGCGGTCCCAACCCGTACGAGCAGTACTTC
CASSLSGPNPYEQYF
>few|TRBJ2-3|TRBV2|TRBD2
TGTGCCAACCTCGGGTCCGCGGGGGGGGCAGGGGCAGATACGCAGTATTTT
CANLGSAGGAGADTQYF
>.|TRBJ1-3|TRBV5-8|.
TGTGCCAGCAGCTCCAGGTACCGATCTGGAAACACCATATATTTT
CASSSRYRSGNTIYF
>.|TRBJ1-6|TRBV2|.
TGTGCCAGCGGCCCCTCAGGGCCCTATAATTCACCCCTCCACTTT
CASGPSGPYNSPLHF
>.|TRBJ2-3|TRBV7-2|.
TGTGCCAGCAGCTTATTGAGGACTGCCACAGATACGCAGTATTTT
CASSLLRTATDTQYF
>.|TRBJ2-5|TRBV15|TRBD1
TGTGCCACGGGGACAGTTAATCAAGAGACCCAGTACTTC
CATGTVNQETQYF
>.|TRBJ2-7|TRBV7-9|.
TGTGCCAGCAGTTCACTCGGTATCGAGCAGTACTTC
CASSSLGIEQYF
>.|TRBJ1-2|TRBV29-1|.
TGCAGCGTTGAAGTACCTAGGACAGCAGCTGGCTATGGCTACACCTTC
CSVEVPRTAAGYGYTF
>.|TRBJ1-1|TRBV6-6|.
TGTGCCAGCAGCCCAACAGGGATGAACACTGAAGCTTTCTTT
CASSPTGMNTEAFF
>.|TRBJ2-7|TRBV4-2|.
TGTGCCAGCAGCCAAGCCGGGATAGTGTACTTC
CASSQAGIVYF
>.|TRBJ2-7|TRBV4-3|.
TGCGCCAGCAGCCAAGATAAGGGGTACGAGCAGTACTTC
CASSQDKGYEQYF
>.|TRBJ1-5|TRBV4-1|TRBD1
TGCGCCAGCAGCCGTGACAGGGTGAATCAGCCCCAGCATTTT
CASSRDRVNQPQHF
>few|TRBJ1-6|TRBV30|.
TGTGCCTCGACGGAGGGCGGCTATAATTCACCCCTCCACTTT
CASTEGGYNSPLHF
>.|TRBJ1-6|TRBV4-2|.
TGTGCCAGCAGCCAACCCCCGGCGGGGGGTGGAAATTCACCCCTCCACTTT
CASSQPPAGGGNSPLHF
>.|TRBJ1-2|TRBV5-4|.
TGTGCCAGCACCATTCGAAACACCGCCGGCTACACCTTC
CASTIRNTAGYTF
>.|TRBJ2-4|TRBV6-5|TRBD1
TGTGCCAGCGGGACAGGGAAAAACATTCAGTACTTC
CASGTGKNIQYF
>.|TRBJ2-1|TRBV29-1|.
TGCAGCGGACTCCTCAGGGCCAATGAGCAGTTCTTC
CSGLLRANEQFF
>few|TRBJ2-3|TRBV9|TRBD2
TGTGCCAGCAGCGATACTAGCGGGGGTGTTTCTAGCACAGATACGCAGTATTTT
CASSDTSGGVSSTDTQYF
>few|TRBJ2-2|TRBV13|TRBD2
TGTGCCAGCAGCATTACTAGCGGGGGTAACACCGGGGAGCTGTTTTTT
CASSITSGGNTGELFF
>once|TRBJ2-7|TRBV7-3|TRBD2
TGTGCCAGCAGCCAAGGCGGGGGTTCCTACGAGCAGTACTTC
CASSQGGGSYEQYF
>.|TRBJ1-2|TRBV19|TRBD1
TGTGCCAGTAGTATGGACAGGGGCAACTATGGCTACACCTTC
CASSMDRGNYGYTF
>.|TRBJ2-4|TRBV19|.
TGTGCCAGTAGTAGTGACGTGGGTCCCCGGGACATTCAGTACTTC
CASSSDVGPRDIQYF
>.|TRBJ1-4|TRBV10-1|.
TGCGCCAGCAGTGAGATTTTCAGACGGGTAAGACTGTTTTTT
CASSEIFRRVRLFF
>few|TRBJ2-3|TRBV6-4|TRBD2
TGTGGACTAGCGGGCACAGATACGCAGTATTTT
CGLAGTDTQYF
>.|TRBJ2-1|TRBV6-1|TRBD2
TGTGCCAGAAGCGGGGCCGAGGGAAATGAGCAGTTCTTC
CARSGAEGNEQFF
>.|TRBJ2-7|TRBV6-1|TRBD1
TGTGCCAGCAGTGATCTGTGGGACAGGGGGCTTGAAAACTACGAGCAGTACTTC
CASSDLWDRGLENYEQYF
>once|TRBJ1-1|TRBV25-1|.
TGTGCCAGCAGTGACCCAATTCGGACTGGGTCGGACACTGAAGCTTTCTTT
CASSDPIRTGSDTEAFF
>.|TRBJ2-3|TRBV2|TRBD2
TGTGCCAGCAGTTTAGCGGGCCGCCCCACAGATACGCAGTATTTT
CASSLAGRPTDTQYF
>.|TRBJ1-6|TRBV4-1|.
TGCGCCAGCACCACACGCTTGGACAGAAGTGATTCACCCCTCCACTTT
CASTTRLDRSDSPLHF
>.|TRBJ2-7|TRBV7-3|.
TGTGCCAGCAGCTTAAGCGGGGGCAGAATCCCCTACGAGCAGTACTTC
CASSLSGGRIPYEQYF
>.|TRBJ2-3|TRBV4-3|.
TGCGCCAGCAGCCTAGCAGGGAGCACAGATACGCAGTATTTT
CASSLAGSTDTQYF
>.|TRBJ1-2|TRBV6-5|TRBD1
TGTGCCAGCAGACAGAAAGGGACAGGGCTTTTCGGCTACACCTTC
CASRQKGTGLFGYTF
>.|TRBJ2-2|TRBV4-3|.
TGCGCCAGCAGCCAGGGACAGAACACCGGGGAGCTGTTTTTT
CASSQGQNTGELFF
>.|TRBJ2-2|TRBV9|TRBD1
TGTGCCAGCAGCGGCGGACAGGGGCCCCGGGAGCTGTTTTTT
CASSGGQGPRELFF